This TCR beta chain was sequenced in a study of shared clonotypes between healthy human individuals. CDR1 and CDR2 from the germline V gene are SGHVS and FQNEAQ. CDR3 size: 16 residues. With 3 bases clipped from V and 5 bases from J, the junction kept 7 bases outside the gene matches. Replicate sorted-subset PCRs were loaded with 150 to 200 ng DNA, 31,000 or so T cell genomes. Measured with immunoSEQ multiplex PCR; TCRdb has only the in-frame clones, and not every one. The data hold more than 2 million clones, with roughly 95% observed a single time. Naive CD8 cells lacked CD45RO, underwent positive selection for CCR7 and left out terminally differentiated effector memory CD45RA+ cells.

The clonotype was recovered from a man aged 18 to 29 in good health. The chain carries TRBV7-8 and TRBJ2-5, with 12 bases that match TRBD2. Sample: naive CD8+ T cells sorted from blood. CDR3 sequence (DNA): TGTGCCAGCAGCTTGGCTAGCGGGGGGGCAATGGAGACCCAGTACTTC. It specifies CASSLASGGAMETQYF.